This TCR beta chain was identified in a study of T cells after yellow fever vaccination. Across the whole study: The fractions with low cell numbers were processed using SMART-Seq v4 Ultra Low Input. General study findings and limits: On re-exposure, the response was weaker but peaked faster, at day 5 versus 15. Some clonotypes were seen in both the CD4 and the CD8 compartments. These made up a small share and likely arose from convergent recombination.

As regards this clonotype: Antigen: not known.

5'RACE template switching generated TCR cDNA, adding a universal primer site and UMIs. A single record per CDR3 protein comes from TCRdb applying MiXCR to the 5' RACE reads. The data show some 350,000 distinct CDR3 sequences, approximately 4% seen once. The CDR3 totals 16 residues. Trimming pared 2 bases from V and 0 bases from J, leaving 11 bases between. The germline V gene encodes CDR1 LGHNA and CDR2 YSLEER. This TCR came from a man younger than 30 who received the YFV17D yellow fever vaccine. Specimen: PBMCs, collected 5 days after the yellow fever booster vaccination. The rearrangement joins TRBV4-3 to TRBJ2-4, with a weak D call TRBD1 (6 bases). CDR3 in DNA: TGCGCCAGCAGCCAATCGAACAGGGTAGCCAAAAACATTCAGTACTTC. Translating gives CASSQSNRVAKNIQYF.